A single sample is the source of the 10 T cell receptor beta chains below, sequenced in a study of T cell responses to AZD1222 COVID-19 vaccine. Sequencing was performed with immunoSEQ multiplex PCR; in TCRdb, only in-frame clones are kept and a portion is missing. The sample lists about 150,000 clones; around 92% were seen once. The source material was peripheral blood, sampled on day 0 of AZD1222 vaccination. Source of these receptors: an adult in good health.

The gene calls are TRBV30 and TRBJ1-2; D might be TRBD1 (6 bases). This CDR3 is built from 14 residues. The V and J ends lost 3 bases and 4 bases respectively, with 15 bases between them. Germline V gene sequence: CDR1 GTSNPN, CDR2 SVGIG (reference sequence). The CDR3 bases are TGTGCCTGGAGGGGACTGAGGGGGGGCTATGGCTACACCTTC. The encoded protein is CAWRGLRGGYGYTF.

The chain couples TRBV28 to TRBJ2-5; D remains unclear. The ends were cut back, 4 bases at V and 5 bases at J, with 8 bases in the middle. Germline lookup yields CDR1 MDHEN and CDR2 SYDVKM. CDR3 length: 12 amino acids. DNA for the CDR3: TGTGCCAGCAGTTCCCCGTCGGAGACCCAGTACTTC. Its protein product is CASSSPSETQYF.

The gene calls are TRBV29-1 and TRBJ1-2; D remains unclear. Trimming took 4 bases from V and 8 from J, leaving 11 bases between them. The V gene's germline CDR1 is SQVTM and CDR2 ANQGSEA. This CDR3 comprises 11 residues. CDR3 in DNA: TGCAGCGTTGTAGCGGCGAAGGGCTACACCTTC. It specifies CSVVAAKGYTF.

Written as DNA, the CDR3 is TGTGCCTGTTCATTAGGGACAGGGTATCCTGGCTACACCTTC. Translating it yields CACSLGTGYPGYTF. The chain joins TRBV30 to TRBJ1-2, with TRBD1 matching 9 bases. There are 14 residues in the CDR3. CDR1 is GTSNPN and CDR2 is SVGIG in the germline V gene (reference sequence). The trim removed 6 bases at V and 7 bases at J, leaving 12 bases unmatched.

V gene TRBV5-1 combines with J gene TRBJ1-2; D is possibly TRBD1 (6 bases). The germline V gene encodes CDR1 SGHRS and CDR2 YFSETQ. CDR3 length: 15 residues. Between the trimmed V and J ends, which lost 1 base and 7 bases, there was a span of 17 bases. The DNA for the CDR3 is TGCGCCAGCAGCTTGTGGGGGGGCACAGCAGGTGGCTACACCTTC. Translation gives CASSLWGGTAGGYTF.

J is TRBJ1-1 and V is TRBV3-1 (or the pseudogene TRBV3-2); possibly TRBD1 for D (5 bases). Trimming shortened V by 6 bases and J by 0 bases, and 11 bases separated the two germline ends. Germline lookup yields CDR1 LGHDT and CDR2 YNNKEL (reference sequence). The CDR3 covers 14 residues. CDR3 residues: CASRRRGVNTEAFF. The CDR3 DNA reads TGTGCCAGCAGAAGGAGGGGCGTGAACACTGAAGCTTTCTTT.

The V gene is TRBV19, the J gene TRBJ1-1; TRBD1 matches 7 bases. The trim removed 1 base at V and 1 base at J, leaving 12 bases unmatched. The germline gives CDR1 LNHDA, CDR2 SQIVND (reference sequence). CDR3 length: 18 residues. CDR3: CASSIVLTFGTANTEAFF. CDR3 DNA: TGTGCCAGTAGTATAGTATTGACGTTCGGGACAGCGAACACTGAAGCTTTCTTT.

The table lists this clone with a count of one. The rearrangement uses TRBV11-2 and TRBJ1-2, with 7 nucleotides matching TRBD1. The V gene's germline CDR1 is SGHAT and CDR2 FQNNGV. The length of the CDR3 is 16 residues. V was pared by 5 bases and J by 2 bases, with 11 bases of the junction left unmatched. CDR3 in DNA: TGTGCCAGCAGCGTACCGGGACAGCCTTCCAACTATGGCTACACCTTC. The encoded protein is CASSVPGQPSNYGYTF.

The chain uses TRBV5-8 and TRBJ2-7; D unclear. Trimming removed 1 base at V and 2 bases at J, with 7 bases between. CDR3 size: 13 residues. Per the germline V gene, CDR1 is SGHTS and CDR2 is YDEGEE. Here the CDR3 reads CASSLLITYEQYF. The DNA for the CDR3 is TGTGCCAGCAGCTTGTTAATAACCTACGAGCAGTACTTC.

The rearrangement uses TRBV6-2 or TRBV6-3 and TRBJ1-1, with D possibly being TRBD1 (5 bases). Trimming removed 6 bases from V and 2 bases from J, with 10 bases in between. The CDR3 runs to 13 residues. Germline V lookup: CDR1 MNHEY, CDR2 SVGEGT. The CDR3 loop is CASSWGRNTEAFF. The CDR3 DNA is TGTGCCAGCAGCTGGGGGAGAAACACTGAAGCTTTCTTT.